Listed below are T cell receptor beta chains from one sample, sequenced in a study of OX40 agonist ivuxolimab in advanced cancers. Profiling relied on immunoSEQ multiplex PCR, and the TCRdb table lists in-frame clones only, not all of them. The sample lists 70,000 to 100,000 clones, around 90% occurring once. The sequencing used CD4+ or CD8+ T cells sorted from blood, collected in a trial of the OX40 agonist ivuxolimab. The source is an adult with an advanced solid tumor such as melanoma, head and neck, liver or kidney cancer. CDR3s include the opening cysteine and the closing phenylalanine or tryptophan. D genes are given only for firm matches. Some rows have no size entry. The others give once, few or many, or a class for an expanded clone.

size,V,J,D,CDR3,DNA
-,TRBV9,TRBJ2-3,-,CASSVGGRTDTQYF,TGTGCCAGCAGCGTAGGAGGTAGAACAGATACGCAGTATTTT
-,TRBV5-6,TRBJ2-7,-,CASSLEGYEQYF,TGTGCCAGCAGCTTGGAAGGATACGAGCAGTACTTC
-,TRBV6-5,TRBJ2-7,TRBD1,CASSYSKQGFYEQYF,TGTGCCAGCAGTTACTCGAAACAGGGGTTTTACGAGCAGTACTTC
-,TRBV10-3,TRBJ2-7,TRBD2,CATRTSGRAQSYEQYF,TGTGCCACGCGGACTAGCGGGAGGGCCCAATCCTACGAGCAGTACTTC
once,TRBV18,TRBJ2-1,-,CASSPPATSFNEQFF,TGTGCCAGCTCACCACCAGCTACCTCGTTCAATGAGCAGTTCTTC
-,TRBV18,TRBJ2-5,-,CASSPSDQETQYF,TGTGCCAGCTCACCGAGCGATCAAGAGACCCAGTACTTC
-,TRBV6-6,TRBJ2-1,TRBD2,CASSTGTTLPYEQFF,TGTGCCAGCAGTACTGGGACTACGTTGCCCTATGAGCAGTTCTTC
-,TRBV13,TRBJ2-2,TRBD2,CASIRREWGTGELFF,TGTGCCAGCATCCGGCGGGAGTGGGGCACCGGGGAGCTGTTTTTT
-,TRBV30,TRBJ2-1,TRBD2,CAWSPGLPGDEQFF,TGTGCCTGGAGTCCGGGACTACCGGGCGATGAGCAGTTCTTC
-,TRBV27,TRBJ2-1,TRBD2,CASSLAGGPYNEQFF,TGTGCCAGCAGTTTAGCGGGAGGGCCCTACAATGAGCAGTTCTTC
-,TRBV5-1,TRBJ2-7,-,CASSPYFGSREQYF,TGCGCCAGCAGCCCCTACTTTGGATCTCGAGAGCAGTACTTC
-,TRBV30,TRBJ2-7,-,CAWSVLKNYEQYF,TGTGCCTGGAGTGTACTAAAAAACTACGAGCAGTACTTC
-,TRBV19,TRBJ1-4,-,CASRGGQIATNEKLFF,TGTGCCAGTAGAGGAGGGCAGATTGCAACTAATGAAAAACTGTTTTTT
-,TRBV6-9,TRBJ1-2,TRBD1,CASRIQGSYGYTF,TGTGCCAGCAGGATACAGGGGTCCTATGGCTACACCTTC
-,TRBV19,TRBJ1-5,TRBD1,CASIEGGGGYSNQPQHF,TGTGCCAGTATAGAAGGGGGCGGGGGCTATAGCAATCAGCCCCAGCATTTT
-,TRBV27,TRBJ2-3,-,CASSINSDTQYF,TGTGCCAGCAGTATCAACAGCGATACGCAGTATTTT
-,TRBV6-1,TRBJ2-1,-,CASSEASGSYNEQFF,TGTGCCAGCAGTGAAGCTAGCGGCTCCTACAATGAGCAGTTCTTC
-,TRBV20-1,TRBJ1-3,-,CSATPGDTIYF,TGCAGTGCTACCCCCGGGGACACCATATATTTT
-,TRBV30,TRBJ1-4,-,CAWSQQGSNEKLFF,TGTGCCTGGAGTCAACAGGGATCTAATGAAAAACTGTTTTTT
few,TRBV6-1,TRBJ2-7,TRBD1,CASSDAGTGGYEQYF,TGTGCCAGCAGTGATGCCGGGACAGGGGGTTACGAGCAGTACTTC
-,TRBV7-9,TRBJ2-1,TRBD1,CASSPSWTGGSYNEQFF,TGTGCCAGCAGCCCCTCGTGGACAGGGGGCAGTTACAATGAGCAGTTCTTC
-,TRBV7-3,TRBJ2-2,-,CASGENTGELFF,TGTGCCAGCGGTGAGAACACCGGGGAGCTGTTTTTT
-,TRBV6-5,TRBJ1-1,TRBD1,CASSYSGTGEAFF,TGTGCCAGCAGTTACTCGGGGACAGGAGAAGCTTTCTTT
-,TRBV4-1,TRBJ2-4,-,CARTLGRGAGAKNIQYF,TGCGCCAGGACACTTGGTAGGGGGGCAGGGGCCAAAAACATTCAGTACTTC
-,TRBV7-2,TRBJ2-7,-,CASSLPGREQYF,TGTGCCAGCAGCCTCCCGGGCCGCGAGCAGTACTTC
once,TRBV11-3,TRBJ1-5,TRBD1,CASSSDRGNQPQHF,TGTGCCAGCAGCTCAGACAGGGGGAATCAGCCCCAGCATTTT
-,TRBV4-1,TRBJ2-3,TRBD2,CASSLLAGSTDTQYF,TGCGCCAGCAGCCTTTTAGCGGGAAGCACAGATACGCAGTATTTT
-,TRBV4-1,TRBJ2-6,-,CASSQEWRQGLSSGANVLTF,TGCGCCAGCAGCCAAGAGTGGAGACAGGGACTCAGCTCTGGGGCCAACGTCCTGACTTTC
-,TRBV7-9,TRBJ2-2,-,CASSRRGGLGTGELFF,TGTGCCAGCAGCCGCCGAGGGGGGCTGGGCACCGGGGAGCTGTTTTTT
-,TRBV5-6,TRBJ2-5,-,CASSQTSVETQYF,TGTGCCAGCAGCCAAACTAGTGTAGAGACCCAGTACTTC
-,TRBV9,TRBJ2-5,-,CASSVEGLGRGQETQYF,TGTGCCAGCAGCGTAGAAGGTCTAGGGCGGGGCCAAGAGACCCAGTACTTC
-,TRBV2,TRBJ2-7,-,CASSEAPNSYEQYF,TGTGCCAGCAGTGAAGCTCCCAACTCCTACGAGCAGTACTTC
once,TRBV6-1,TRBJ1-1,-,CASSETGNTEAFF,TGTGCCAGCAGTGAGACAGGGAACACTGAAGCTTTCTTT
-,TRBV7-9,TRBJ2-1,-,CASSLVFGGIGNEQFF,TGTGCCAGCAGCTTAGTTTTTGGGGGCATAGGCAATGAGCAGTTCTTC
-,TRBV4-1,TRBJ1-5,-,CASSQDGQSNQPQHF,TGCGCCAGCAGCCAAGATGGACAGAGCAATCAGCCCCAGCATTTT
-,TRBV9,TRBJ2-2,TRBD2,CASSAGVAGVTGELFF,TGTGCCAGCAGCGCAGGGGTAGCGGGAGTAACCGGGGAGCTGTTTTTT
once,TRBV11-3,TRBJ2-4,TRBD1,CASSLRQGLAKNIQYF,TGTGCCAGCAGCCTACGACAGGGGTTGGCCAAAAACATTCAGTACTTC
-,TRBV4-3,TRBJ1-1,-,CASSQGTEAFF,TGCGCCAGCAGCCAAGGCACTGAAGCTTTCTTT
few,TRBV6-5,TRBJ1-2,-,CASRSGYGYTF,TGTGCCAGCAGGTCGGGCTATGGCTACACCTTC
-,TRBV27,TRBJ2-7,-,CASSWGPDTYEQYF,TGTGCCAGCAGTTGGGGGCCAGATACCTACGAGCAGTACTTC
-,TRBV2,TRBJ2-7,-,CASSPNGQPYEQYF,TGTGCCAGCAGCCCGAACGGACAGCCCTACGAGCAGTACTTC
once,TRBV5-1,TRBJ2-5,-,CASSNHQETQYF,TGCGCCAGCAGCAACCACCAAGAGACCCAGTACTTC
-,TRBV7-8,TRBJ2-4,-,CASSLEQGGDIQYF,TGTGCCAGCAGCTTAGAGCAGGGTGGGGACATTCAGTACTTC
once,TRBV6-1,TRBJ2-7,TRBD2,CASRAGSSYEQYF,TGTGCCAGCAGAGCGGGAAGCTCCTACGAGCAGTACTTC
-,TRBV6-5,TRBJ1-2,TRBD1,CASRIQGSYGYTF,TGTGCCAGCAGGATACAGGGGTCCTATGGCTACACCTTC
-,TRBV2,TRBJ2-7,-,CASSIADYEQYF,TGTGCCAGCAGTATAGCCGACTACGAGCAGTACTTC
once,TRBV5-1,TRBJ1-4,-,CASSLKRDPTNEKLFF,TGCGCCAGCAGCTTGAAGAGGGACCCAACTAATGAAAAACTGTTTTTT
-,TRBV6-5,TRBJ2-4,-,CASSYSGGAANIQYF,TGTGCCAGCAGTTACTCGGGGGGGGCCGCAAACATTCAGTACTTC
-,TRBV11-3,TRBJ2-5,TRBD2,CASSFSSGSGETQYF,TGTGCCAGCAGCTTTTCTAGCGGGAGTGGGGAGACCCAGTACTTC
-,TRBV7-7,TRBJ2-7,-,CASSLGRGWSYEQYF,TGTGCTAGCAGCTTAGGGCGGGGCTGGTCCTACGAGCAGTACTTC
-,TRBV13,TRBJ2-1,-,CASSLFRRNNEQFF,TGTGCCAGCAGCTTGTTCAGACGGAACAATGAGCAGTTCTTC
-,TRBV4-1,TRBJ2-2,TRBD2,CASSQDRSGSKTGELFF,TGCGCCAGCAGCCAAGATAGGAGCGGGAGTAAGACCGGGGAGCTGTTTTTT
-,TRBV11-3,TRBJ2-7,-,CASSLGQSPYEQYF,TGTGCCAGCAGCTTAGGACAGTCTCCCTACGAGCAGTACTTC
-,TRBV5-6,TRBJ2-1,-,CASTLFSSYNEQFF,TGTGCCAGCACCCTTTTTAGCTCCTACAATGAGCAGTTCTTC
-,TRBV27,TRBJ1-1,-,CASSLSAGRTEAFF,TGTGCCAGCAGTTTATCGGCAGGGAGGACTGAAGCTTTCTTT
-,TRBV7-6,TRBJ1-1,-,CASSLAVGGDTEAFF,TGTGCCAGCAGTCTTGCCGTTGGTGGTGACACTGAAGCTTTCTTT
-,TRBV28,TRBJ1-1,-,CASSYSNTEAFF,TGTGCCAGCAGTTACAGCAACACTGAAGCTTTCTTT
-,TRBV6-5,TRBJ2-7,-,CASWKIGGNEQYF,TGTGCCAGCTGGAAGATCGGGGGAAACGAGCAGTACTTC
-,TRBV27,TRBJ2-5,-,CASSLSAEKRQETQYF,TGTGCCAGCAGTTTATCCGCAGAAAAAAGACAAGAGACCCAGTACTTC
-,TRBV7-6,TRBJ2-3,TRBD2,CASGSGGLPTDTQYF,TGTGCCAGCGGATCCGGGGGACTACCCACAGATACGCAGTATTTT